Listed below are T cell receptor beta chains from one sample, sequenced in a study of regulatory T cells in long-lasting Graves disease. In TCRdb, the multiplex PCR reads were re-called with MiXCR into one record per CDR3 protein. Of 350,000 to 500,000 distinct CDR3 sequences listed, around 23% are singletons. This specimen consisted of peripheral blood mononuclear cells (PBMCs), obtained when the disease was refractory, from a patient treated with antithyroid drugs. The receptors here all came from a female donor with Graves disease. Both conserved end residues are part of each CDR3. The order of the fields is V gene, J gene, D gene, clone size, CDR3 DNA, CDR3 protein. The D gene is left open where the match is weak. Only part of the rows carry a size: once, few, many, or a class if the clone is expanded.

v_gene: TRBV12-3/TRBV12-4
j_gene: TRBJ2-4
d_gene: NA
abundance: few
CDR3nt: TGTGCCAGCAGTGGGCTCAGCGGTCCAGCCAAAAACATTCAGTACTTC
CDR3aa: CASSGLSGPAKNIQYF

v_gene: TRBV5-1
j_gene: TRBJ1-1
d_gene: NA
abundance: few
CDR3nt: TGCGCCAGCAGCTTCACGGCAGGAATGAACACTGAAGCTTTCTTT
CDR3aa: CASSFTAGMNTEAFF

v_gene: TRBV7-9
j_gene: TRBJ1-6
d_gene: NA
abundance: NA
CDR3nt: TGTGCCAGCAGCCTACAGAATTCACCCCTCCACTTT
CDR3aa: CASSLQNSPLHF

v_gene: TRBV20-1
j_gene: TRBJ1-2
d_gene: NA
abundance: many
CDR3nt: TGCAGTGCTAGCAGTGTGGGCAGGGCCTATGGCTACACCTTC
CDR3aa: CSASSVGRAYGYTF

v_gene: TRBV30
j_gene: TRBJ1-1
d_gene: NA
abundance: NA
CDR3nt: TGTGCTTGGAGAGAGAACACTGAAGCTTTCTTT
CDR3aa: CAWRENTEAFF

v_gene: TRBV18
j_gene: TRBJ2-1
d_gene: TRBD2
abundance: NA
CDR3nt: TGTGCCAGCTCACTAGACGCGCGGGAGGCATCCTACAATGAGCAGTTCTTC
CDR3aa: CASSLDAREASYNEQFF

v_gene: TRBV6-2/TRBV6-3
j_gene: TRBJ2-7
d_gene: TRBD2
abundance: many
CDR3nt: TGTGCCAGCAGTTACCAGAGGACTAGCGGGAGGTACGAGCAGTACTTC
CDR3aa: CASSYQRTSGRYEQYF

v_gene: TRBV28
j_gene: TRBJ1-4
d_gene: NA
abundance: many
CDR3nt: TGTGCCAGCAAGGGCGACGGGGGCAATGAAAAACTGTTTTTT
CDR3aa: CASKGDGGNEKLFF

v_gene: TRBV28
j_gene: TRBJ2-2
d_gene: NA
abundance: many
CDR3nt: TGTGCCAGCAGTTTCCCAGAGGGGGGCGGCGCGAACACCGGGGAGCTGTTTTTT
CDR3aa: CASSFPEGGGANTGELFF

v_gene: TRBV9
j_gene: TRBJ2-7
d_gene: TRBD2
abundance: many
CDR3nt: TGTGCCAGCAGCCCGAGGACTAGCGGGGTCGCCTACGAGCAGTACTTC
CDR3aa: CASSPRTSGVAYEQYF

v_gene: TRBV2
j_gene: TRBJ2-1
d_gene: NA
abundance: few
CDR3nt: TGTGCCAGCAGTGAAGACTCGTTAAATGAGCAGTTCTTC
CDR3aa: CASSEDSLNEQFF

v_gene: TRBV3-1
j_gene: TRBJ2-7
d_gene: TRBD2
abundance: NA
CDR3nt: TGTGCCAGCAGCCAAGATGTAAGCGGGAGGGCCCGCGAGCAGTACTTC
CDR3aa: CASSQDVSGRAREQYF

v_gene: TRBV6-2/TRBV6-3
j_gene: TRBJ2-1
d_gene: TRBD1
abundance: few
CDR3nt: TGTGCCAGCAGTTCCAACCCGGGACAGGGGGGCGATGAGCAGTTCTTC
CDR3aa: CASSSNPGQGGDEQFF

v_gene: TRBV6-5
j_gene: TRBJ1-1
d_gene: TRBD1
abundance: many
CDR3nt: TGTGCCAGCAGTTCCTGGACAGGGCTCACTGAAGCTTTCTTT
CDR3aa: CASSSWTGLTEAFF

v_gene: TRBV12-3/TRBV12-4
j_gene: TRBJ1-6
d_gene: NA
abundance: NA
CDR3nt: TGTGCCAGCAGAACAAGCTCCTATAATTCACCCCTCCACTTT
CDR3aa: CASRTSSYNSPLHF

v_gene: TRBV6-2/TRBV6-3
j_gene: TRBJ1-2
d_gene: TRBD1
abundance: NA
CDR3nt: TGTGCCAGCAAGGACAGGGAGGCGGGGGGCTACACCTTC
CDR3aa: CASKDREAGGYTF

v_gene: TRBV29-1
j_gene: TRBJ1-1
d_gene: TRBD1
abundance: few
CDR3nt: TGCAGCGCCTGGACAGGGGTGGCTTTCTTT
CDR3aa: CSAWTGVAFF

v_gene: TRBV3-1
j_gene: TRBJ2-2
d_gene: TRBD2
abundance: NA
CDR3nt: TGTGCCAGCAGCCCCGGACTAGCGGGAGGAATTGGGGAGCTGTTTTTT
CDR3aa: CASSPGLAGGIGELFF

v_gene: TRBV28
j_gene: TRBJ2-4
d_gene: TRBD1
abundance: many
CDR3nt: TGTGCCAGTAGACAGGGTTCGGCCAAAAACATTCAGTACTTC
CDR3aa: CASRQGSAKNIQYF

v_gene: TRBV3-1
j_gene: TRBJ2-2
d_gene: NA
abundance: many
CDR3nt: TGTGCCAGCAGCCGACCGCCGTTAACAGGGAACACCGGGGAGCTGTTTTTT
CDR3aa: CASSRPPLTGNTGELFF

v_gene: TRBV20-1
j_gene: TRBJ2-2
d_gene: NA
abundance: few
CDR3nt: TGCAGTGCTAGGCCCCCGAACACCGGGGAGCTGTTTTTT
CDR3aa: CSARPPNTGELFF

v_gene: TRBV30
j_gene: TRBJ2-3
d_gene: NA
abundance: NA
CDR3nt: TGTGCCTGGACCGGGACAACCATTCGCACAGATACGCAGTATTTT
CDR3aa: CAWTGTTIRTDTQYF

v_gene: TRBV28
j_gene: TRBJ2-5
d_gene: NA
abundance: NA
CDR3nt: TGTGCCAGCAGTTCATACCGGGAACAAGAGACCCAGTACTTC
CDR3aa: CASSSYREQETQYF

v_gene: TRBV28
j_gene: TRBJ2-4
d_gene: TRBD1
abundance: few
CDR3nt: TGTGCCAGCAGGGGACAGGGGGCGAAGAAAAACATTCAGTACTTC
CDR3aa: CASRGQGAKKNIQYF

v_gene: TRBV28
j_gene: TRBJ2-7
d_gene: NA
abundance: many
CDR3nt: TGTGCCAGCAATTCCGTATACTCCTACGAGCAGTACTTC
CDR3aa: CASNSVYSYEQYF

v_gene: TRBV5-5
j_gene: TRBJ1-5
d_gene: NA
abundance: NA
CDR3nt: TGTGCCAGCAGCTGGACGCTTGGGGGCCCTCCGCAATCAGCCCAGCATTTT
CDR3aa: CASSWTLGGPPQSAQHF

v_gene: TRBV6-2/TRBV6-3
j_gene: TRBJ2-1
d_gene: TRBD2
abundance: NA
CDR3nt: TGTGCCAGCAGGGCAACTAGCGGGGGGGGCGATGAGCAGTTCTTC
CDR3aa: CASRATSGGGDEQFF

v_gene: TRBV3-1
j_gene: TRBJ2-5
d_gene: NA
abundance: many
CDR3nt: TGTGCCAGCAGCCCCGTTCCCAGCCAGACCCAGTACTTC
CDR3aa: CASSPVPSQTQYF

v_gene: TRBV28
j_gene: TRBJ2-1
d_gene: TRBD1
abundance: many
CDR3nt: TGTGCCAGCAGTTTTGACAGGGGGTTTGAGGATGAGCAGTTCTTC
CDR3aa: CASSFDRGFEDEQFF

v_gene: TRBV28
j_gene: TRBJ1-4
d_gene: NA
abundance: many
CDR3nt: TGTGCCAGCAGCGAGCCCGGGGGGCTGCGCAATGAAAAACTGTTTTTT
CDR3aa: CASSEPGGLRNEKLFF

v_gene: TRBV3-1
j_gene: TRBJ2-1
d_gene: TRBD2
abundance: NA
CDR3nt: TGTGCCAGCAGCCAAGATTCGACTAGCGAGCAGTTCTTC
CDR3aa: CASSQDSTSEQFF

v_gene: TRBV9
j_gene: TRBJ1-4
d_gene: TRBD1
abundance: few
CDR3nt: TGTGCCAGCAGCACAGGGGCGACAGGGGTAGCCGAAAAACTGTTTTTT
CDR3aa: CASSTGATGVAEKLFF

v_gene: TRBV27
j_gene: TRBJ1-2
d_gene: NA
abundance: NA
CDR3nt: TGTGCCAGCAGTTACTTCGGCAGCAACTATGGCTACACCTTC
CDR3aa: CASSYFGSNYGYTF

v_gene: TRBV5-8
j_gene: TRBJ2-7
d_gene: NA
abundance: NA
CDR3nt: TGTGCCAGCAGTTCTAATACAGGGCTACAAGGAGTGGGCGAGCAGTACTTC
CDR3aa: CASSSNTGLQGVGEQYF

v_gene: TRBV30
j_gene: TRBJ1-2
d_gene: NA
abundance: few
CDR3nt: TGTGCCTGGAGTAGGCCGGGGGGGCTCTATGGCTACACCTTC
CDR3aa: CAWSRPGGLYGYTF

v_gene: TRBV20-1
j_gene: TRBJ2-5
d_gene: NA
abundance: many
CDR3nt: TGCAGTGCCACCACCCCCCAAAAGGAGACCCAGTACTTC
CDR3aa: CSATTPQKETQYF

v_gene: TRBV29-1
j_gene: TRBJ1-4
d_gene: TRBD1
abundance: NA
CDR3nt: TGCAGCGTTCGACAGGGGCCGGATGAAAAACTGTTTTTT
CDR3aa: CSVRQGPDEKLFF

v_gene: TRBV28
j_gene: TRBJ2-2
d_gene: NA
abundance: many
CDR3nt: TGTGCCAGCAGGGGAGACATCCAATATAACACCGGGGAGCTGTTTTTT
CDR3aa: CASRGDIQYNTGELFF

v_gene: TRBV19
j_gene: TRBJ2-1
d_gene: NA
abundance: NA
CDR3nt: TGTGCCAGCACAACTGGCCCGAACCCCTACAATGAGCAGTTCTTC
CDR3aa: CASTTGPNPYNEQFF

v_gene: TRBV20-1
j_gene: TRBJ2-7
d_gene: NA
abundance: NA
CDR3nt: TGCAGTGCTAGAGATCAAGGTTTCTCCTACGAGCAGTACTTC
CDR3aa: CSARDQGFSYEQYF